The 18 T cell receptor beta chains in this list originate from one sample, sequenced in a study of cytomegalovirus exposure and HLA in healthy donors. 13 Jbeta primers and 60 Vbeta primers were used for the PCR. Here immunoSEQ multiplex PCR was the method, and the copy in TCRdb shows in-frame clones only, minus some. Here the sample spans around 80,000 clones, roughly 65% being singletons. What was sequenced was PBMCs. These TCRs come from a male donor in good health and CMV-seropositive.

The chain couples TRBV20-1 to TRBJ2-1; tentative D call: TRBD2 (5 bases). V lost 0 bases to trimming and J lost 16 bases, with 10 bases between them. The CDR3 spans 10 residues. Germline CDR1 is DFQATT and CDR2 is SNEGSKA (reference sequence). CDR3 in amino acids: CSARDWASFF. The DNA of the CDR3 is TGCAGTGCTAGAGATTGGGCTAGCTTCTTC.

This clone was picked up a small number of times. V and J are TRBV6-5 and TRBJ1-2; no firm D call. Germline V gene lookup returns CDR1 MNHEY and CDR2 SVGAGI. V was pared by 7 bases and J by 0 bases, with 15 bases between. The CDR3 is made up of 15 amino acids. CDR3 sequence (DNA): TGTGCCAGCATCGGGTCCCGGGGTCCTAACTATGGCTACACCTTC. Its translation: CASIGSRGPNYGYTF.

The chain uses TRBV9 and TRBJ2-3, with D perhaps TRBD2 (7 bases). V lost 0 bases to trimming and J lost 6 bases, with 14 bases between them. CDR3 length: 15 amino acids. CDR1 and CDR2 (germline): SGDLS, YYNGEE. For the CDR3, the DNA is TGTGCCAGCAGCGTAGGAGGGGGAGGGCTGGATACGCAGTATTTT. This encodes CASSVGGGGLDTQYF.

V usage is TRBV13 and J usage is TRBJ1-2; 10 bases are a match to TRBD1. The germline gives CDR1 PRHDT, CDR2 FYEKMQ (reference sequence). The CDR3 contains 15 residues. J lost 8 bases, V lost 5 bases, and 11 bases had no gene match. Written as DNA, the CDR3 is TGTGCCAGCAGCCCCGGACAGGGGGGTCGAGAGGGCTACACCTTC. Encoded protein: CASSPGQGGREGYTF.

This clone was seen a handful of times. The chain carries TRBV5-1 and TRBJ1-1; D gene unclear. Germline V gene lookup returns CDR1 SGHRS and CDR2 YFSETQ. The CDR3 spans 15 residues. V was cut by 0 bases and J by 1 base, with 10 bases left in between. The chain's CDR3 is CASSLASGSNTEAFF. The CDR3 DNA sequence: TGCGCCAGCAGCTTGGCGTCAGGTTCGAACACTGAAGCTTTCTTT.

J is TRBJ2-2 and V is TRBV5-4; D perhaps matches TRBD1 (5 bases). Per the germline V gene, CDR1 is SGHNT and CDR2 is YYREEE (reference sequence). The CDR3 has 15 residues. V lost 5 bases and J lost 7, with 18 bases in between. The DNA for the CDR3 is TGTGCCAGCAGTGGGTCCGACAGAAGCAGCGGGGAGCTGTTTTTT. It is translated as CASSGSDRSSGELFF.

The chain couples TRBV30 to TRBJ1-1, with D uncertain. The V and J ends lost 4 bases and 1 base respectively, with 13 bases between them. This CDR3 has 14 amino acids. Germline loops: CDR1 GTSNPN, CDR2 SVGIG (reference sequence). CDR3 sequence reads: CAWTNGIPNTEAFF. CDR3 nucleotide sequence: TGTGCCTGGACCAATGGCATCCCGAACACTGAAGCTTTCTTT.

Only a few counts were recorded for this clone. The rearrangement links TRBV15 to TRBJ2-3; D perhaps matches TRBD1 (5 bases). Germline V lookup: CDR1 LNHNV, CDR2 YYDKDF (reference sequence). V shed 3 bases and J shed 5 bases, with 12 bases lying between them. The CDR3 contains 14 residues. The CDR3 is CATSRKTVIDTQYF. DNA for the CDR3: TGTGCCACCAGCAGGAAGACAGTCATAGATACGCAGTATTTT.

CDR3: CASSLTGTADTQYF. In DNA form, the CDR3 reads TGTGCCAGCAGTTTGACAGGGACGGCAGATACGCAGTATTTT. This sequence joins TRBV28 and TRBJ2-3, with 7 nucleotides matching TRBD1. Germline V gene data show CDR1 as MDHEN and CDR2 as SYDVKM. Losses at the gene ends were 3 bases for V and 4 bases for J; bases not matched to a gene: 4. The CDR3 runs to 14 residues.

The V gene is TRBV28, the J gene TRBJ2-7; D may be TRBD2 (5 bases). The CDR3 has 14 residues. The germline V gene encodes CDR1 MDHEN and CDR2 SYDVKM. Trimming shortened V by 2 bases and J by 3 bases, and 11 bases separated the two germline ends. For the CDR3, the DNA is TGTGCCAGCAGTTTACGGCTAGCAGGCTACGAGCAGTACTTC. Protein: CASSLRLAGYEQYF.

This chain links TRBV21-1 with TRBJ1-3; the D call TRBD1 from the table was never checked on the DNA. TRBV21-1 is flagged as a pseudogene. The CDR3 runs 15 residues. The CDR3 loop is CASSKGTGHGNTIYF. CDR3 nucleotides: TGTGCCAGCAGCAAAGGGACAGGGCACGGAAACACCATATATTTT.

V is TRBV28 and J is TRBJ1-4; unclear D gene. Germline V CDR1 and CDR2: MDHEN, SYDVKM. CDR3 size: 16 residues. V lost 5 bases and J lost 6, with 19 bases in between. CDR3 DNA sequence: TGTGCCAGCAGTAACTCCCGAGGACGGGAGGATGAAAAACTGTTTTTT. It is translated as CASSNSRGREDEKLFF. The whole variable domain, filled in from reference TRBV28 and TRBJ1-4, reads DVKVTQSSRYLVKRTGEKVFLECVQDMDHENMFWYRQDPGLGLRLIYFSYDVKMKEKGDIPEGYSVSREKKERFSLILESASTNQTSMYLCASSNSRGREDEKLFFGSGTQLSVL.

This clone was counted once. This chain connects TRBV25-1 to TRBJ2-7; 10 nucleotides agree with TRBD2. The CDR3 runs 14 residues. The junction had 9 bases not matched to a gene; V was cut back by 6 bases and J by 7 bases. Germline loops: CDR1 MGHDK, CDR2 SYGVNS. CDR3 protein: CASREDPTSGEQYF. The CDR3, as DNA: TGTGCCAGCAGAGAGGACCCGACTAGCGGGGAGCAGTACTTC.

This chain joins TRBV13 and TRBJ2-7; 7 bases match TRBD2. The CDR3 has 14 amino acids. The V and J ends lost 0 bases and 7 bases, in that order; junction bases with no gene match: 6. CDR1 is PRHDT, CDR2 FYEKMQ, per germline (reference sequence). The CDR3 region is CASSLGGGKREQYF. CDR3 nucleotide sequence: TGTGCCAGCAGCTTAGGCGGGGGGAAGCGAGAGCAGTACTTC.

The J gene is TRBJ1-1, the V gene TRBV5-1, with D unclear. This CDR3 spans 14 amino acids. Germline V gene sequence: CDR1 SGHRS, CDR2 YFSETQ. The V gene lost 4 bases and the J gene lost 4 bases, with 14 bases spanning the gap. CDR3 loop: CASSPTGVTTEAFF. The DNA for the CDR3 is TGCGCCAGCAGCCCGACGGGTGTAACCACTGAAGCTTTCTTT.

The chain employs TRBV28 and TRBJ1-3; no definite D call. Germline V gene lookup returns CDR1 MDHEN and CDR2 SYDVKM. The V end was cut by 5 bases, the J end by 0 bases, with 8 bases between. This CDR3 contains 14 residues. CDR3 DNA sequence: TGTGCCAGCAGTCCGTCCTTCTCTGGAAACACCATATATTTT. Amino acids: CASSPSFSGNTIYF.

This clone was observed a few times. The gene calls are TRBV7-2 and TRBJ1-1; D is uncertain. The CDR3 has 13 residues. Trimming cost V 1 base and J 5 bases, with 8 bases left between them. CDR1 is SGHTA and CDR2 is FQGNSA in the germline V gene. Here the CDR3 DNA reads TGTGCCAGCAGCTTAGTGGCCCGAACTGAAGCTTTCTTT. Translating it yields CASSLVARTEAFF.

The rearrangement joins TRBV6-1 to TRBJ1-4; possible D gene TRBD1, 5 bases. V shed 6 bases and J shed 7 bases, with 12 bases lying between them. Germline V CDR1 and CDR2: MNHNS, SASEGT. This CDR3 contains 13 residues. Here the CDR3 reads CASRIRGLEKLFF. CDR3 in DNA: TGTGCCAGCAGGATTAGGGGCCTTGAAAAACTGTTTTTT.